These T cell receptor beta chains were read from a single sample in a study of blood T cell repertoires in COVID-19. Sequenced by immunoSEQ multiplex PCR; TCRdb stores in-frame clones only, minus some. This sample has about 100,000 clones, with roughly 84% found just once. The specimen sequenced was peripheral blood. The receptors were sampled from a man aged 55-75 years with acute or convalescent COVID-19. Both conserved end residues are part of each CDR3. The D gene is left open where the match is weak. Size is stated for part of the rows, as once, few or many counts, or as a class when the clone is expanded.

>TRBV5-1|NA|TRBJ2-5|NA
CASSYISQETQYF
TGCGCCAGCAGCTATATATCCCAAGAGACCCAGTACTTC
>TRBV5-6|TRBD2|TRBJ2-1|NA
CASSARAGVVLNEQFF
TGTGCCAGCAGCGCAAGAGCGGGAGTAGTGTTGAATGAGCAGTTCTTC
>TRBV7-7|TRBD2|TRBJ2-5|NA
CASSPGLAAYQETQYF
TGTGCTAGCAGCCCAGGACTAGCGGCGTACCAAGAGACCCAGTACTTC
>TRBV3-1/TRBV3-2|NA|TRBJ2-1|NA
CASSQGGSVNEQFF
TGTGCCAGCAGCCAAGGAGGGAGCGTCAATGAGCAGTTCTTC
>TRBV4-2|NA|TRBJ2-1|once
CASSQEAGDYNEQFF
TGTGCCAGCAGCCAAGAGGCGGGCGATTACAATGAGCAGTTCTTC
>TRBV10-3|NA|TRBJ2-3|NA
CAIQRGSSGSTDTQYF
TGTGCCATCCAAAGGGGCTCGAGCGGGTCCACAGATACGCAGTATTTT
>TRBV9|NA|TRBJ2-3|NA
CASSAGDSFATQYF
TGTGCCAGCAGCGCAGGCGACAGTTTTGCTACGCAGTATTTT
>TRBV11-2|TRBD2|TRBJ2-5|once
CASSPIAGAWETQYF
TGTGCCAGCAGTCCTATAGCGGGAGCTTGGGAGACCCAGTACTTC
>TRBV5-1|NA|TRBJ1-6|once
CASSFQANNSPLHF
TGCGCCAGCAGCTTCCAGGCTAATAATTCACCCCTCCACTTT
>TRBV19|NA|TRBJ2-6|NA
CASSSNRLRSGANVLTF
TGTGCCAGTAGTTCCAACCGACTGCGCTCTGGGGCCAACGTCCTGACTTTC
>TRBV5-1|TRBD2|TRBJ2-1|NA
CASSTIAGGEQFF
TGCGCCAGCAGCACGATCGCGGGGGGTGAGCAGTTCTTC